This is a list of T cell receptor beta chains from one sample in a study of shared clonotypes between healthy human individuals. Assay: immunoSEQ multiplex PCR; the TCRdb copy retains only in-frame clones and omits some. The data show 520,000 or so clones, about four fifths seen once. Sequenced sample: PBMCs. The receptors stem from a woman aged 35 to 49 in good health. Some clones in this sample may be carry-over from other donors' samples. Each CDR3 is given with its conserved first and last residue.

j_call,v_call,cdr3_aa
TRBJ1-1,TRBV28,CASSLVGRWTEAFF
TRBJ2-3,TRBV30,CACWQGRDTQYF
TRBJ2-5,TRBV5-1,CASSEQGQETQYF
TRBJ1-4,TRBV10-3,CAISESSGSGYEKLFF
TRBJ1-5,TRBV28,CASSLLGGEVNQPQHF
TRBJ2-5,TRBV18,CASSPRDWGTTRTQYF
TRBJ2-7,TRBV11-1,CASSQGTSGYYEQYF
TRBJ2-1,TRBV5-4,CASSPLATPYNEQFF
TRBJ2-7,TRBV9,CASSVPPPQRHRWGEQYF
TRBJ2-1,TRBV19,CASYGQYNEQFF
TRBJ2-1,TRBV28,CASSLYGSTTYNEQFF
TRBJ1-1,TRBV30,CAWSRAGGFTEAFF
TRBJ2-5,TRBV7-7,CASSLAGGRETQYF
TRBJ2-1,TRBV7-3,CASSLGSSGSYNEQFF
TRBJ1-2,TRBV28,CASSAGGALSLYGYTF
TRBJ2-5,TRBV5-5,CASSTGDGETQYF
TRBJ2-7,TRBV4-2,CASSQDGAGANYEQYF
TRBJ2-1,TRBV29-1,CSVDWGNEQFF
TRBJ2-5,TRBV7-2,CASSAQSRYQETQYF
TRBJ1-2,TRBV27,CASSLPRQPAWGYTF
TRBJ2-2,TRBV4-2,CASSQVGTSGSWEELFF
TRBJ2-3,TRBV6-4,CASSDSGTTSTDTQYF
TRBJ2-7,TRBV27,CASSLARHYEQYF
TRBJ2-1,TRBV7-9,CASSPGTTGLKYNEQFF
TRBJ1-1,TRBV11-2,CASSLEWGMNTEAFF
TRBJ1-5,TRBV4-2,CASSLGRDQPQHF
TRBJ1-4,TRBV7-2,CASSLGGDEKLFF
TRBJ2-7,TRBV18,CASSQSSGDISHF
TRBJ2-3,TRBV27,CASSLRTGGPDTQYF
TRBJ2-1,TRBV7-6,CASSLRDKGYSEQFF
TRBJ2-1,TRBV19,CASSIRGGSYNEQFF
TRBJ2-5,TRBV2,CASSDRASGRETQYF
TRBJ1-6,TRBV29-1,CSARSSYNSPLHF
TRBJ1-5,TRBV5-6,CASSWALQPQHF
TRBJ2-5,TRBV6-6,CASSVGETQYF
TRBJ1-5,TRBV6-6,CASSPWAENQPQHF
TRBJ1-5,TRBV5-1,CASSPGVGEPQHF
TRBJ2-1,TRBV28,CASSPGTSEYNEQFF
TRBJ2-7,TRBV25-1,CASSELLKPNEQYF
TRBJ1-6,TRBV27,CASSPSRGTYNSPLHF
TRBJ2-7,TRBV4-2,CASSPRIGRESVYEQYF
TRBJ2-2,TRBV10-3,CATAALVSPGELFF
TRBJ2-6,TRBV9,CASSVAAGLSGANVLTF
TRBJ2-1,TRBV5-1,CASSLYTSGRTNEQFF
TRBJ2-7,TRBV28,CASSLLFKGQGNYEQYF
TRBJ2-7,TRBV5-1,CASATSAGPYEQYF
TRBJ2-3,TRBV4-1,CASSRSLVGGPDTQYF
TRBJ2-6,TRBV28,CASSSPAKSGANVLTF
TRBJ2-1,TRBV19,CASTGDGRVQFF
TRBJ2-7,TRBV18,CASSFSTLSSYEQYF
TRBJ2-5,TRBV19,CASTRAGVETQYF
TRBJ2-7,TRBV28,CASSSRPVSYEQYF
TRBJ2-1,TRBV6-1,CASRLVRDEQFF
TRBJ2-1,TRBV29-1,CSGGLAGLWFF
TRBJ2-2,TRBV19,CASGSAGGPDGELFF
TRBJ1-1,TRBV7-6,CASSPSITEAFF
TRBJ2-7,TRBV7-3,CASSPSGQNYEQYF
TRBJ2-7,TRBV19,CASRRRDRDYEQYF